This T cell receptor (beta chain) was profiled in a study of blood T cell repertoires in COVID-19. Looking at the study overall: The samples span acute and convalescent COVID-19 from the United States, Italy and Spain. Sources were T cells, B-cell-depleted T cells, or PBMCs; the material itself was cDNA or gDNA.

Original processing notes: The authors estimated nucleated cell counts from reference gene primer amplification. The assay was immunoSEQ multiplex PCR, and TCRdb's table has in-frame clones only and misses some. The V and J calls and clone size come from that table; D and trimming were worked out from the DNA. The top ten hold 7.5% to 9% of the sample, which has about 200,000 clones, approximately 81% seen once. Germline assignment: CDR1 SGHKS and CDR2 YYEKEE (reference sequence). V shed 2 bases, J shed 1 base, and the junction held 2 bases outside the gene matches. CDR3 length: 14 residues. The chain links TRBV5-5 to TRBJ2-5; 7 bases align to TRBD1. Sequencing was done on a sample of peripheral blood. This sequence originates from a woman over 75 with acute or convalescent COVID-19. In nucleotides, the CDR3 is TGTGCCAGCAGCTTTCCAGGGGGCCAAGAGACCCAGTACTTC. The encoded protein is CASSFPGGQETQYF.